The 21 T cell receptor beta chains given below trace back to one sample, sequenced in a study of blood T cell repertoires in COVID-19 (dated by TCRdb to 2020 to 2022). Libraries were constructed by the immunoSEQ multiplex PCR assay. Drawn from immuneACCESS, this table holds only the in-frame rearrangements with V and J called that TCRdb kept. Clones are partly lost; checked studies trace under half to an unresolved V gene and leave the rest unexplained. This sample holds roughly 100,000 clones; roughly 79% were observed only once. Clones ranked in the top ten supply more than 30% of the sample. The sequenced sample was peripheral blood. Source of these receptors: an older man with acute or convalescent COVID-19.

This chain uses TRBV4-3 with TRBJ2-2; the D gene is possibly TRBD1 (5 bases). Germline CDR1 is LGHNA and CDR2 is YSLEER. This CDR3 spans 14 amino acids. Trimming shortened V by 4 bases and J by 11 bases, and 17 bases separated the two germline ends. The DNA of the CDR3 is TGCGCCAGCAGCCCTACAGGAAGCTCGAGAGAGCTGTTTTTT. Protein product: CASSPTGSSRELFF.

A remark on this clone: Mismatch with germline at one junction end may stem from a read error. V and J are TRBV10-3 and TRBJ2-7; possible D gene TRBD1, 5 bases. Germline CDR1 and CDR2: ENHRY and SYGVKD. The CDR3 contains 12 residues. CDR3 DNA sequence: TGTGTCATCGGTGGACACCACTACGAGCAGTACTTC. Amino acids: CVIGGHHYEQYF.

J is TRBJ2-5 and V is TRBV7-2; 10 bases are a match to TRBD1. J was trimmed by 2 bases and V by 3 bases; bases with no gene match: 0. The CDR3 spans 14 residues. The germline CDR1 and CDR2 sequences are SGHTA and FQGNSA. The chain's CDR3 is CASSLDRGQETQYF. The CDR3 nucleotides read TGTGCCAGCAGCTTGGACAGGGGGCAAGAGACCCAGTACTTC.

CDR3 sequence: CASSLTSGTSYEQYF. In DNA, the CDR3 is TGTGCCAGCAGCTTAACTAGCGGAACCTCCTACGAGCAGTACTTC. The chain uses TRBV11-2 and TRBJ2-7; 8 nucleotides align to TRBD2. This CDR3 is built from 15 residues. Germline V lookup: CDR1 SGHAT, CDR2 FQNNGV. Trimming cost V 2 bases and J 0 bases; bases outside gene matches: 3.

J is TRBJ1-2 and V is TRBV5-4; TRBD1 matches at 9 bases. CDR1 is SGHNT, CDR2 YYREEE, per germline (reference sequence). CDR3 size: 16 residues. The V and J ends lost 3 bases and 7 bases, in that order; junction bases with no gene match: 13. CDR3 in DNA: TGTGCCAGCAGCTCAAATCACCGGGACAGGGACGGTGGCTACACCTTC. Translating gives CASSSNHRDRDGGYTF. The entire variable domain, with the rest obtained from reference TRBV5-4 and TRBJ1-2, is as follows: ETGVTQSPTHLIKTRGQQVTLRCSSQSGHNTVSWYQQALGQGPQFIFQYYREEENGRGNFPPRFSGLQFPNYSSELNVNALELDDSALYLCASSSNHRDRDGGYTFGSGTRLTVV.

The CDR3 DNA sequence: TGTGCCAGCAGCTTATCGGGAGTCTACAATGAGCAGTTCTTC. Protein: CASSLSGVYNEQFF. V usage is TRBV11-3 and J usage is TRBJ2-1, with D tentatively TRBD2 (6 bases). This CDR3 is built from 14 residues. Germline CDR1 and CDR2: SGHNT and YENEEA. Trimming shortened V by 2 bases and J by 3 bases, and 8 bases separated the two germline ends.

V gene TRBV5-1 combines with J gene TRBJ1-4; 7 bases align to TRBD1. This CDR3 has 15 amino acids. Germline CDR1 is SGHRS and CDR2 is YFSETQ. The ends lost 0 bases at V and 7 bases at J; junction bases unmatched: 6. The CDR3 DNA reads TGCGCCAGCAGCTTGGTTCCACAGGGGACTGAAAAACTGTTTTTT. This encodes CASSLVPQGTEKLFF.

The chain recombines TRBV18 with TRBJ1-1; D perhaps matches TRBD1 (6 bases). CDR1 is KGHSH and CDR2 is LQKENI in the germline V gene. The V end was cut by 4 bases, the J end by 2 bases, with 11 bases between. The CDR3 has 14 amino acids. The CDR3 bases are TGTGCCAGCTCACTTACGGACAGTAACACTGAAGCTTTCTTT. Amino acid sequence: CASSLTDSNTEAFF.

The chain couples TRBV6-1 to TRBJ2-3; 8 bases line up with TRBD1. Germline V CDR1 and CDR2: MNHNS, SASEGT. J lost 1 base, V lost 4 bases, and 13 bases had no gene match. The CDR3 sequence is 18 residues long. The CDR3 loop is CASSVGQGIVVGTDTQYF. CDR3 DNA sequence: TGTGCCAGCAGTGTTGGACAGGGTATTGTGGTAGGCACAGATACGCAGTATTTT.

This clone was observed a handful of times. The chain uses TRBV2 and TRBJ1-5; 7 bases map to TRBD1. Germline-derived CDR1 and CDR2 are SNHLY and FYNNEI. Trimming cost V 4 bases and J 4 bases; bases outside gene matches: 10. This CDR3 has 16 residues. CDR3 nucleotides: TGTGCCAGCAGTGCATCTCCGGGACAGATAAATCAGCCCCAGCATTTT. Translation: CASSASPGQINQPQHF.

J is TRBJ1-4 and V is TRBV6-1; TRBD1 is a possible D gene (6 bases). CDR3 length equals 17 residues. In germline, CDR1 is MNHNS, CDR2 SASEGT. V lost 4 bases, J lost 2 bases, and 17 bases lay in between. CDR3 region: CASSVYPMRGTNEKLFF. The DNA of the CDR3 is TGTGCCAGCAGTGTATACCCCATGAGGGGGACTAATGAAAAACTGTTTTTT.

The rearrangement uses TRBV29-1 and TRBJ1-1; TRBD1 agrees at 12 bases. The CDR3 is made up of 15 amino acids. Germline trimming cut 5 bases from V and 1 base from J; bases unmatched to any gene: 5. Germline V CDR1 and CDR2: SQVTM, ANQGSEA. CDR3 amino acids: CSVTGTGGGNTEAFF. The CDR3 coding sequence is TGCAGCGTTACCGGGACAGGGGGCGGGAACACTGAAGCTTTCTTT.

This sequence joins TRBV27 and TRBJ2-3; D might be TRBD1 (6 bases). The length of the CDR3 is 17 residues. CDR1 MNHEY and CDR2 SMNVEV come from the germline V gene (reference sequence). Deletions cut 3 bases from V and 2 bases from J, with 18 bases between. DNA for the CDR3: TGTGCCAGCAGTTTTGATAGGGGCAGGGGTTCCACAGATACGCAGTATTTT. It yields the protein CASSFDRGRGSTDTQYF.

This clone came up once. This chain links TRBV29-1 with TRBJ2-5, with D possibly matching TRBD1 (6 bases). The CDR3 sequence is 15 residues long. Trimming removed 0 bases from V and 4 bases from J, with 15 bases in between. Looked up from germline, CDR1 is SQVTM and CDR2 is ANQGSEA. DNA of the CDR3: TGCAGCGTTGAAGAGAGGTGGACAGCCCGAGAGACCCAGTACTTC. This codes for CSVEERWTARETQYF.

This clone has more than one count but fewer than ten. The rearrangement uses TRBV5-1 and TRBJ1-2; the match to TRBD1 covers 10 bases. J gave up 12 bases and V 4 bases, and 6 bases lay outside the gene matches. Germline CDR1 SGHRS, CDR2 YFSETQ. CDR3 size: 12 residues. The CDR3 DNA is TGCGCCAGCAGCATCGACAGGGGGCGCCACACCTTC. This sequence encodes CASSIDRGRHTF.

The CDR3 DNA reads as TGTGCCTGGAAAGCTAGCGGGAGATGGTGGGAGACCCAGTACTTC. This translates into CAWKASGRWWETQYF. This chain joins TRBV30 and TRBJ2-5, with TRBD2 matching 10 bases. V trimming: 4 bases; J trimming: 5 bases; junction bases outside the gene matches: 10. In germline, CDR1 is GTSNPN, CDR2 SVGIG (reference sequence). The CDR3 has 15 residues. The full variable domain, its missing parts supplied by reference TRBV30 and TRBJ2-5, is SQTIHQWPATLVQPVGSPLSLECTVEGTSNPNLYWYRQAAGRGLQLLFYSVGIGQISSEVPQNLSASRPQDRQFILSSKKLLLSDSGFYLCAWKASGRWWETQYFGPGTRLLVL.

The genes are TRBV6-5 and TRBJ2-1; 7 bases line up with TRBD2. Trimming removed 4 bases from V and 7 bases from J; junction bases left unmatched: 7. The CDR3 loop spans 14 amino acids. Germline V gene sequence: CDR1 MNHEY, CDR2 SVGAGI. The CDR3 region is CASSSQLARNEQFF. CDR3 nucleotide sequence: TGTGCCAGCAGTTCCCAACTAGCGAGGAATGAGCAGTTCTTC.

The rearrangement links TRBV24-1 to TRBJ2-7; the D gene is possibly TRBD1 (5 bases). CDR3 size: 14 residues. V was pared by 4 bases and J by 3 bases, with 12 bases between. Germline V gene sequence: CDR1 KGHDR, CDR2 SFDVKD. CDR3 sequence reads: CATSESDRDYEQYF. CDR3 nucleotide sequence: TGTGCCACCAGTGAGTCTGACAGAGACTACGAGCAGTACTTC.

This clone was found once. Germline and junction disagree at one end, which may indicate a read error. The CDR3, as DNA: TGTGCAAGCAACGCCCCCGGGGGGACCTACGAGCAGTACTTC. Its translation is CASNAPGGTYEQYF. The gene calls are TRBV28 and TRBJ2-7, with 7 bases fitting TRBD2. The CDR3 covers 14 residues. The V gene's germline CDR1 is MDHEN and CDR2 SYDVKM.

CDR3: CASTPRGRAFTGELFF. DNA of the CDR3: TGTGCCAGTACCCCTCGCGGGAGGGCCTTCACCGGGGAGCTGTTTTTT. The V and J genes are TRBV19 and TRBJ2-2, with 9 bases that match TRBD2. J lost 4 bases, V lost 7 bases, and 10 bases had no gene match. Per germline, CDR1 LNHDA and CDR2 SQIVND (reference sequence). CDR3 length equals 16 residues.

This rearrangement joins TRBV28 to TRBJ2-5; 7 nucleotides match TRBD1. The germline gives CDR1 MDHEN, CDR2 SYDVKM. CDR3 size: 14 residues. V dropped 4 bases and J dropped 5; count of bases not matched to a gene: 7. CDR3 region: CASSSDRVGETQYF. CDR3 nucleotide sequence: TGTGCCAGCAGTTCCGACAGGGTGGGGGAGACCCAGTACTTC. The full variable domain, completed using reference TRBV28 and TRBJ2-5, is DVKVTQSSRYLVKRTGEKVFLECVQDMDHENMFWYRQDPGLGLRLIYFSYDVKMKEKGDIPEGYSVSREKKERFSLILESASTNQTSMYLCASSSDRVGETQYFGPGTRLLVL.